Sequencing of this TCR beta chain was carried out in a study of blood T cell repertoires in COVID-19. Study as a whole: Material from acute and convalescent COVID-19 was sourced from the United States, Italy and Spain.

This CDR3 comprises 13 residues. With V trimmed by 5 bases and J by 5 bases, 4 bases remained unmatched. In germline, CDR1 is LNHDA, CDR2 SQIVND (reference sequence). TCRdb's table, derived via immunoSEQ multiplex PCR, lists solely in-frame clones and lacks some. The sample consists of roughly 66,000 clones, more than 90% of them appearing once. This clone was picked up one time. The J gene is TRBJ2-5, the V gene TRBV19; TRBD1 matches at 8 bases. The receptor comes from a human donor with active COVID-19. The donor label of this sample is uncertain. Sequenced input: peripheral blood. The CDR3 DNA reads TGTGCCAGTAGTTCGGGACAGGACGAGACCCAGTACTTC. Translated, it gives CASSSGQDETQYF.